The clone carrying this T cell receptor (beta chain) was picked up one time. This specimen belongs to a study of blood T cell repertoires in COVID-19. Study in general: The United States, Italy and Spain were the sources of the acute and convalescent COVID-19 samples.

Germline CDR1 is MDHEN and CDR2 is SYDVKM. Trimming left V 0 bases short and J 2 bases short, with 11 bases between. This CDR3 has 15 amino acids. Using immunoSEQ multiplex PCR, the repertoire was profiled, and TCRdb retains in-frame clones only, with some absent. The data contain about 340,000 clones, approximately 82% of them seen just once; the ten biggest clones take up approximately 3%. The sample taken for sequencing was peripheral blood. This receptor was obtained from a young man with active or convalescent COVID-19. This rearrangement joins TRBV28 to TRBJ2-7; D possibly corresponds to TRBD1 (6 bases). The CDR3 DNA reads TGTGCCAGCAGTTTATGGGGGGCTCGCCCCTACGAGCAGTACTTC. Its translation: CASSLWGARPYEQYF. Drawing the rest from reference TRBV28 and TRBJ2-7, the complete variable domain is DVKVTQSSRYLVKRTGEKVFLECVQDMDHENMFWYRQDPGLGLRLIYFSYDVKMKEKGDIPEGYSVSREKKERFSLILESASTNQTSMYLCASSLWGARPYEQYFGPGTRLTVT.